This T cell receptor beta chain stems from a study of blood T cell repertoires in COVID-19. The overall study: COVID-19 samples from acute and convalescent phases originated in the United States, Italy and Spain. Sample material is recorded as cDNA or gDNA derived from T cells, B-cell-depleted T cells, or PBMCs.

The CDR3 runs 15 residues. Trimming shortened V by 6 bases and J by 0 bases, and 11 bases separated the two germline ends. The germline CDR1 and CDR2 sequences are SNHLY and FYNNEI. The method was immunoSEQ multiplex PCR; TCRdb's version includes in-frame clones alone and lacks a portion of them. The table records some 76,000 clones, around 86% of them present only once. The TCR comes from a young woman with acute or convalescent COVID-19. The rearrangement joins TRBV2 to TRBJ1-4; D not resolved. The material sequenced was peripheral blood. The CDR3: CASSKNSATNEKLFF. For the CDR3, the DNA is TGTGCCAGCAGCAAAAACAGTGCAACTAATGAAAAACTGTTTTTT.